These 23 T cell receptor beta chains came from one sample sequenced in a study of post-analysis software for immune sequencing data. What these receptors recognize is not known. Points from the study as a whole: Included in a set of five TRBV segments more frequent in patients than controls were TRBV5-6, TRBV5-1 and TRBV20-1.

Incorporated into the TCR beta cDNA libraries were unique molecular identifiers, which served to reduce PCR and sequencing biases. A single record per CDR3 protein comes from TCRdb applying MiXCR to the PCR reads. The sample carries around 180,000 distinct CDR3 sequences, approximately 31% recorded once. The sequencing sample was made of blood. The receptors derive from a girl aged 5-17 years with multiple sclerosis.

This clonotype was recorded a few times. The rearrangement links TRBV12-3 or TRBV12-4 to TRBJ2-5, with TRBD2 identical over 10 bases. The V segment lost 5 bases and the J segment 5 bases; nucleotides outside the gene matches: 8. The CDR3 runs 15 residues. CDR3 sequence reads: CASSPRAGGPETQYF. CDR3 coding DNA: TGTGCCAGCAGTCCACGAGCGGGAGGGCCGGAGACCCAGTACTTC.

The CDR3, as DNA: TGCAGTGCTAGTAGTCCTAGCGGCATGCAAGAGACCCAGTACTTC. This sequence encodes CSASSPSGMQETQYF. This chain connects TRBV20-1 to TRBJ2-5, with 7 bases matching TRBD2. Germline V gene sequence: CDR1 DFQATT, CDR2 SNEGSKA (reference sequence). V was pared by 3 bases and J by 2 bases, with 9 bases of the junction left unmatched. This CDR3 region has 15 residues.

Worth noting for this clonotype: Possible read error: a much larger clone is one base away. The genes are TRBV4-1 and TRBJ1-2; 9 positions match TRBD1. CDR3 length: 15 residues. Germline CDR1 and CDR2: MGHRA and YSYEKL. CDR3 in DNA: TGCGCCAGCAGCCCGGGACAGGGATATAACTGTGGCTACACCTTC. Translation gives CASSPGQGYNCGYTF.

Comment on this clonotype: Possible read error: a much larger clone is one base away. The V and J genes are TRBV27 and TRBJ2-3; 7 nucleotides line up with TRBD1. CDR3 length: 14 residues. Germline CDR1 reads MNHEY; CDR2 reads SMNVEV (reference sequence). The CDR3 DNA reads as TGTGCCAGCATGGGTTCAAGGGGGCGAGATACGCAGGATTTT. This sequence encodes CASMGSRGRDTQDF.

To note about this clonotype: A much larger clone lies a single base off, so this may be a read error. V usage is TRBV29-1 and J usage is TRBJ2-7, with TRBD2 identical over 10 bases. The V gene end was trimmed by 7 bases and the J gene end by 10 bases; junction bases not matched to a gene: 7. Germline loops: CDR1 SQVTM, CDR2 ANQGSEA. The CDR3 sequence is 11 residues long. CDR3 DNA sequence: TGCAGCGCTGTAGGACTAGCGGTCCAGTACTTC. Protein: CSAVGLAVQYF.

This sequence joins TRBV18 and TRBJ2-1; TRBD2 might be the D (5 bases). Germline CDR1 reads KGHSH; CDR2 reads LQKENI. V was trimmed by 3 bases and J by 4 bases, leaving 16 bases between them. This CDR3 comprises 16 residues. The CDR3 nucleotides read TGTGCCAGCTCACCGAGGGTGGCAGCTAGTTACAATGAGCAGTTCTTC. Residues: CASSPRVAASYNEQFF.

This clonotype has a handful of counts. The V gene is TRBV5-1, the J gene TRBJ1-6; D unclear. Germline V gene lookup returns CDR1 SGHRS and CDR2 YFSETQ. The CDR3 consists of 13 residues. V lost 5 bases and J lost 11, with 14 bases in between. The CDR3 DNA sequence: TGCGCCAGCAGTTTGAAGGAAAATCCACCCCTCCACTTT. Its protein is CASSLKENPPLHF.

This rearrangement joins TRBV11-2 to TRBJ2-6, with 8 bases lining up with TRBD1. J lost 0 bases, V lost 5 bases, and 9 bases had no gene match. The CDR3 contains 18 residues. The V gene's germline CDR1 is SGHAT and CDR2 FQNNGV. DNA of the CDR3: TGTGCCAGCAGCCTGAAGACAGGGGCTACCTCTGGGGCCAACGTCCTGACTTTC. Amino acids: CASSLKTGATSGANVLTF.

This clonotype showed up many times. The chain couples TRBV6-2 or TRBV6-3 to TRBJ1-1, with unresolved D. V lost 6 bases, J lost 5 bases, and 16 bases lay in between. Looked up from germline, CDR1 is MNHEY and CDR2 is SVGEGT. The CDR3 contains 14 residues. The CDR3 sequence: CASSPGILGTEAFF. The CDR3 DNA reads TGTGCCAGCAGCCCCGGGATATTGGGAACTGAAGCTTTCTTT.

This clonotype was seen a few times. The chain carries TRBV12-3 or TRBV12-4 and TRBJ1-5, with D tentatively TRBD1 (6 bases). The CDR3 extends over 15 amino acids. Trimming left V 3 bases short and J 1 base short, with 10 bases between. The CDR3 is CASSFGGWSNQPQHF. The CDR3 nucleotides read TGTGCCAGCAGTTTTGGGGGCTGGAGCAATCAGCCCCAGCATTTT.

This clonotype was observed a few times. The chain carries TRBV30 and TRBJ1-2, with D unclear. V was trimmed by 0 bases and J by 0 bases, leaving 8 bases between them. This CDR3 is built from 14 residues. Germline V gene sequence: CDR1 GTSNPN, CDR2 SVGIG (reference sequence). This CDR3 is CAWSVNGPNYGYTF. As DNA, the CDR3 is TGTGCCTGGAGTGTAAACGGCCCTAACTATGGCTACACCTTC.

This chain links TRBV11-3 with TRBJ2-1; 7 bases are a match to TRBD2. CDR3 length: 14 residues. V lost 1 base and J lost 6; bases outside the gene matches: 3. Germline V gene lookup returns CDR1 SGHNT and CDR2 YENEEA. This CDR3 is CASSLAPSGNEQFF. The CDR3 DNA follows: TGTGCCAGCAGCTTAGCACCTAGCGGCAATGAGCAGTTCTTC.

The rearrangement links TRBV20-1 to TRBJ2-5, with a possible D match to TRBD1 (5 bases). CDR3 size: 11 residues. V lost 0 bases to trimming and J lost 11 bases, with 10 bases between them. Germline-derived CDR1 and CDR2 are DFQATT and SNEGSKA (reference sequence). CDR3 sequence (DNA): TGCAGTGCTAGAGAGGGGCGTGAGCAGTACTTC. This sequence encodes CSAREGREQYF.

This clonotype occurred a few times. The rearrangement uses TRBV2 and TRBJ2-7; 10 nucleotides line up with TRBD2. With V trimmed by 6 bases and J by 2 bases, 7 bases remained unmatched. CDR1 is SNHLY, CDR2 FYNNEI, per germline. This CDR3 has 15 residues. CDR3 bases: TGTGCCAGCAGCCCGACAGCGGGAGGGCCCTACGAGCAGTACTTC. This codes for CASSPTAGGPYEQYF.

This clonotype was observed at least ten times. This CDR3 is CSTDGNTEAFF. DNA for the CDR3: TGCAGTACCGACGGGAACACTGAAGCTTTCTTT. V and J are TRBV20-1 and TRBJ1-1; D unresolved. The CDR3 is made up of 11 amino acids. CDR1 is DFQATT and CDR2 is SNEGSKA in the germline V gene (reference sequence). V dropped 8 bases and J dropped 1 base, with 8 bases sitting between them.

A note on this clonotype: An end of the junction differs from the germline gene, which may be a read error. The genes are TRBV7-7 and TRBJ2-1, with 14 positions matching TRBD2. CDR3 length: 15 amino acids. CDR1 is SSHAT, CDR2 FNYEAQ, per germline (reference sequence). The CDR3 region has the DNA TGTGCTAGCAGCTCGGGACTAGCGGGAGTGGGTGAGCAGTTCTTC. Amino acids: CASSSGLAGVGEQFF.

This clonotype was counted ten times or more. The CDR3 loop reads CASRASEFEQFF. The CDR3 nucleotides read TGTGCCAGCAGAGCTAGCGAATTTGAGCAGTTCTTC. The rearrangement uses TRBV11-2 and TRBJ2-1; D may be TRBD2 (6 bases). V lost 6 bases and J 9 bases, leaving 12 bases between the germline ends. The CDR3 runs 12 residues. Germline V gene lookup returns CDR1 SGHAT and CDR2 FQNNGV.

The chain uses TRBV27 and TRBJ2-2, with D unclear. Germline CDR1 and CDR2: MNHEY and SMNVEV (reference sequence). The CDR3 has 13 amino acids. V was shortened by 4 bases and J by 2 bases, with 5 bases between the two germline ends. CDR3 sequence: CASSSINTGELFF. In nucleotides, the CDR3 is TGTGCCAGCAGTTCTATTAACACCGGGGAGCTGTTTTTT.

This clonotype was seen at least ten times. This chain connects TRBV9 to TRBJ2-7, with D possibly being TRBD2 (6 bases). V gave up 5 bases and J gave up 3 bases, with 9 bases separating them. Per germline, CDR1 SGDLS and CDR2 YYNGEE. The CDR3 has 12 amino acids. The CDR3 is CASSDGSYEQYF. The CDR3 nucleotides are TGTGCCAGCAGTGACGGGAGCTACGAGCAGTACTTC.

The V call is TRBV30, the J call TRBJ2-1, with D uncertain. CDR1 is GTSNPN and CDR2 is SVGIG in the germline V gene (reference sequence). Trimming removed 1 base from V and 5 bases from J, with 15 bases in between. This CDR3 region has 15 residues. CDR3 region: CAWSEAALANNEQFF. The CDR3 DNA follows: TGTGCCTGGAGTGAGGCGGCTCTTGCAAACAATGAGCAGTTCTTC.

This clonotype was counted a single time. The V and J genes are TRBV7-2 and TRBJ2-4, with D possibly TRBD1 on 6 matching bases. CDR1 and CDR2 from the germline V gene are SGHTA and FQGNSA. This CDR3 contains 14 residues. V gave up 5 bases and J gave up 0 bases, with 8 bases separating them. The CDR3 DNA reads TGTGCCAGCAGCCCAGGGGTAGCCAAAAACATTCAGTACTTC. Residues: CASSPGVAKNIQYF.

This clonotype was seen at least ten times. V is TRBV9 and J is TRBJ2-3; TRBD1 agrees at 9 bases. Germline values: CDR1 SGDLS, CDR2 YYNGEE. CDR3 length: 16 residues. V lost 0 bases, J lost 0 bases, and 2 bases stayed unmatched. The CDR3: CASSVGGTGSTDTQYF. In DNA form, the CDR3 reads TGTGCCAGCAGCGTAGGAGGGACAGGGAGCACAGATACGCAGTATTTT.

This clonotype was counted ten times or more. The chain is built from TRBV5-1 and TRBJ2-7; the D call may be TRBD1 or TRBD2 (5 bases each). Germline assignment: CDR1 SGHRS and CDR2 YFSETQ. The CDR3 runs to 15 residues. Trimming removed 4 bases from V and 2 bases from J, with 16 bases in between. The CDR3 region is CASSLGRGAAYEQYF. Written as DNA, the CDR3 is TGCGCCAGCAGCCTAGGGAGAGGGGCCGCCTACGAGCAGTACTTC.